The rows below give T cell receptor beta chains drawn from one sample of a study of T cell responses to AZD1222 COVID-19 vaccine. TCRdb keeps only in-frame clones here, not all; method: immunoSEQ multiplex PCR. The data contain approximately 150,000 clones, approximately 91% of them singletons. The sequences come from peripheral blood, collected on day 0 of AZD1222 vaccination. These receptors were obtained from an adult in good health. The CDR3 runs from the conserved cysteine through the conserved F or W. Fields, in order: V gene, J gene, clone size, D gene, CDR3 protein, CDR3 DNA. D genes are given only for firm matches. Not every row has a clone size; where given, it reads once, few, many or a size class.

v_call: TRBV7-8
j_call: TRBJ1-2
clone_size: -
d_call: -
cdr3_aa: CASSVLPGEEYGYTF
cdr3_nt: TGTGCCAGCAGTGTTCTCCCGGGGGAAGAGTATGGCTACACCTTC

v_call: TRBV20-1
j_call: TRBJ2-7
clone_size: -
d_call: TRBD1
cdr3_aa: CSANDRVKPYEQYF
cdr3_nt: TGCAGTGCTAATGACAGGGTAAAGCCCTACGAGCAGTACTTC

v_call: TRBV24-1
j_call: TRBJ2-7
clone_size: -
d_call: TRBD1
cdr3_aa: CATSDLGQGAQQYF
cdr3_nt: TGTGCCACCAGTGATTTGGGACAGGGGGCCCAGCAGTACTTC

v_call: TRBV19
j_call: TRBJ2-5
clone_size: -
d_call: -
cdr3_aa: CASSASQETQYF
cdr3_nt: TGTGCCAGTAGTGCGTCCCAAGAGACCCAGTACTTC

v_call: TRBV12-3/TRBV12-4
j_call: TRBJ2-3
clone_size: -
d_call: -
cdr3_aa: CASSSPLFDTQYF
cdr3_nt: TGTGCCAGCAGTTCCCCCCTTTTCGATACGCAGTATTTT

v_call: TRBV19
j_call: TRBJ2-1
clone_size: once
d_call: -
cdr3_aa: CASRIGASYNEQFF
cdr3_nt: TGTGCCAGTAGAATCGGGGCCTCCTACAATGAGCAGTTCTTC

v_call: TRBV10-2
j_call: TRBJ2-2
clone_size: -
d_call: -
cdr3_aa: CASSEGGGITGELFF
cdr3_nt: TGCGCCAGCAGTGAAGGGGGGGGAATAACCGGGGAGCTGTTTTTT

v_call: TRBV14
j_call: TRBJ2-1
clone_size: -
d_call: -
cdr3_aa: CASSQAVAEQFF
cdr3_nt: TGTGCCAGCAGCCAAGCCGTGGCGGAACAGTTCTTC

v_call: TRBV28
j_call: TRBJ2-3
clone_size: -
d_call: TRBD1
cdr3_aa: CASSYHPGQTTTDTQYF
cdr3_nt: TGTGCCAGCAGTTACCACCCGGGACAGACTACCACAGATACGCAGTATTTT

v_call: TRBV5-1
j_call: TRBJ2-1
clone_size: -
d_call: -
cdr3_aa: CASSLGGVRYNEQFF
cdr3_nt: TGCGCCAGCAGCTTGGGAGGGGTGCGGTACAATGAGCAGTTCTTC

v_call: TRBV2
j_call: TRBJ1-2
clone_size: -
d_call: TRBD1
cdr3_aa: CASSEGSGGGYGYTF
cdr3_nt: TGTGCCAGCAGTGAAGGGTCAGGGGGTGGCTATGGCTACACCTTC

v_call: TRBV9
j_call: TRBJ2-5
clone_size: -
d_call: TRBD1
cdr3_aa: CASSTRDRSKTQYF
cdr3_nt: TGTGCCAGCAGCACCCGGGACAGGAGTAAGACCCAGTACTTC

v_call: TRBV27
j_call: TRBJ2-1
clone_size: -
d_call: -
cdr3_aa: CASSLFGGLPANEQFF
cdr3_nt: TGTGCCAGCAGTTTATTTGGGGGGCTTCCGGCCAATGAGCAGTTCTTC

v_call: TRBV4-3
j_call: TRBJ1-4
clone_size: -
d_call: -
cdr3_aa: CASSPGPTNEKLFF
cdr3_nt: TGCGCCAGCAGCCCAGGGCCAACTAATGAAAAACTGTTTTTT

v_call: TRBV11-2
j_call: TRBJ2-7
clone_size: once
d_call: -
cdr3_aa: CASGSSSYEQYF
cdr3_nt: TGTGCCAGCGGGTCCTCCTCCTACGAGCAGTACTTC

v_call: TRBV5-4
j_call: TRBJ2-5
clone_size: -
d_call: -
cdr3_aa: CASSPRLGIETQYF
cdr3_nt: TGTGCCAGCAGCCCCCGATTAGGGATAGAGACCCAGTACTTC

v_call: TRBV6-2/TRBV6-3
j_call: TRBJ1-6
clone_size: once
d_call: -
cdr3_aa: CASSYRKSPLHF
cdr3_nt: TGTGCCAGCAGTTACAGGAAATCACCCCTCCACTTT

v_call: TRBV6-5
j_call: TRBJ1-2
clone_size: -
d_call: -
cdr3_aa: CASSSNKGTYGYTF
cdr3_nt: TGTGCCAGCAGTTCCAATAAAGGGACCTATGGCTACACCTTC

v_call: TRBV9
j_call: TRBJ1-3
clone_size: -
d_call: -
cdr3_aa: CASRGGDYSGNTIYF
cdr3_nt: TGTGCCAGCAGAGGGGGGGACTACTCTGGAAACACCATATATTTT

v_call: TRBV28
j_call: TRBJ2-7
clone_size: once
d_call: -
cdr3_aa: CASRLGGGQYF
cdr3_nt: TGTGCCAGCAGGCTAGGGGGAGGGCAGTACTTC

v_call: TRBV10-1
j_call: TRBJ1-1
clone_size: -
d_call: -
cdr3_aa: CASSESNTEAFF
cdr3_nt: TGCGCCAGCAGTGAGTCGAACACTGAAGCTTTCTTT

v_call: TRBV24-1
j_call: TRBJ2-7
clone_size: -
d_call: -
cdr3_aa: CATSDSGTTYEQYF
cdr3_nt: TGTGCCACCAGTGATTCCGGGACGACTTACGAGCAGTACTTC

v_call: TRBV4-3
j_call: TRBJ2-2
clone_size: -
d_call: -
cdr3_aa: CASSQDASGYTGELFF
cdr3_nt: TGCGCCAGCAGCCAAGATGCATCCGGATACACCGGGGAGCTGTTTTTT